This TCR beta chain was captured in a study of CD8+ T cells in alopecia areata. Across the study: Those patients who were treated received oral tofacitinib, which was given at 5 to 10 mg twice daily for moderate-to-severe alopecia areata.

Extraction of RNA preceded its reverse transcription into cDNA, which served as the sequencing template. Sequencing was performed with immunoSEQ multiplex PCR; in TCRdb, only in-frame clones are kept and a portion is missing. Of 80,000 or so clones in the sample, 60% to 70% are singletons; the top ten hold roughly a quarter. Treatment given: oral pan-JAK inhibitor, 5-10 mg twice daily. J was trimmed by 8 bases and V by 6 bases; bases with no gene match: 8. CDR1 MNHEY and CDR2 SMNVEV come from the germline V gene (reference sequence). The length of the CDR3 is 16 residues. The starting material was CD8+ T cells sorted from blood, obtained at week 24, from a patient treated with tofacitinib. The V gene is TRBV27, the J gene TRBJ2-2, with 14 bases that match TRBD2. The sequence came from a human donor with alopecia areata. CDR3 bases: TGTGCCAGCAGGCCGTTTGGACTAGCGGGAGGAGGGGAGCTGTTTTTT. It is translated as CASRPFGLAGGGELFF.